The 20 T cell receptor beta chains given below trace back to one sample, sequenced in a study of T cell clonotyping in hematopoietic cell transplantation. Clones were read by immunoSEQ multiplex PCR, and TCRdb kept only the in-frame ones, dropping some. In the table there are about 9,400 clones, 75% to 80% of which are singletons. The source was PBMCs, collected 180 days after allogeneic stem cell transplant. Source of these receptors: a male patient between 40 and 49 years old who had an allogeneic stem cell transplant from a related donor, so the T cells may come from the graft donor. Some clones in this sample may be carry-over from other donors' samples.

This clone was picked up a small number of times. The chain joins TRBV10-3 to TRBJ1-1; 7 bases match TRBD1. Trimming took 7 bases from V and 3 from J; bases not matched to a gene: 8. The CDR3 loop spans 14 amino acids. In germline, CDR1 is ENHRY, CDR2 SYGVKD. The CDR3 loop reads CAINPTGIDTEAFF. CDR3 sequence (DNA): TGTGCCATCAACCCGACAGGGATAGACACTGAAGCTTTCTTT.

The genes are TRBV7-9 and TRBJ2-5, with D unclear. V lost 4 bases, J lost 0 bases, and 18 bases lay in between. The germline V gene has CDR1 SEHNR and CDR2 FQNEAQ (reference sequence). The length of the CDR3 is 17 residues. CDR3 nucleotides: TGTGCCAGCAGCTCCCCATGGGAAGCCGTGGACCAAGAGACCCAGTACTTC. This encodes CASSSPWEAVDQETQYF.

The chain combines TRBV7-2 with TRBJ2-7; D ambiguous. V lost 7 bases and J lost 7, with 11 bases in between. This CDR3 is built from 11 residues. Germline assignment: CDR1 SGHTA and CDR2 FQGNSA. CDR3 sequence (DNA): TGTGCCAGCACCCCAGCCACTGAGCAGTACTTC. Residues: CASTPATEQYF.

The CDR3 coding sequence is TGTGCCAGCAGCGTGGACTCCTACTACGAGCAGTACTTC. It specifies CASSVDSYYEQYF. This chain connects TRBV28 to TRBJ2-7, with TRBD2 as a possible D gene (5 bases). The CDR3 is made up of 13 amino acids. V lost 6 bases and J lost 3, with 12 bases in between. Germline loops: CDR1 MDHEN, CDR2 SYDVKM.

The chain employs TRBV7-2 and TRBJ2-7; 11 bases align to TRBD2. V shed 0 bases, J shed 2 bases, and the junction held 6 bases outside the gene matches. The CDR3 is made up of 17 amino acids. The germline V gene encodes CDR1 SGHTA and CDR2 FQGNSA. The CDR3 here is CASSLALAGGGTYEQYF. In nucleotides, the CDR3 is TGTGCCAGCAGCTTAGCGCTAGCGGGGGGTGGTACCTACGAGCAGTACTTC.

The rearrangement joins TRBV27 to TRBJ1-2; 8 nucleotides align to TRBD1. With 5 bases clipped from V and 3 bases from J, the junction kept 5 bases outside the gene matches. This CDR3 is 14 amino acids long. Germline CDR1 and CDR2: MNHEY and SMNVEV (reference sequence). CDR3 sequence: CASSMTGADYGYTF. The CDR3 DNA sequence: TGTGCCAGCAGTATGACAGGGGCGGACTATGGCTACACCTTC.

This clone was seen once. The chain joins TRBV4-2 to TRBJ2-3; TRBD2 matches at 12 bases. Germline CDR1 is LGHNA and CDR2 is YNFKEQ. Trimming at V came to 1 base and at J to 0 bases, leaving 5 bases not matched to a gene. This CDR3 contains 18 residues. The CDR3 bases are TGTGCCAGCAGCCAAGGGCTAGCGGGGGGGACTAGCACAGATACGCAGTATTTT. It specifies CASSQGLAGGTSTDTQYF.

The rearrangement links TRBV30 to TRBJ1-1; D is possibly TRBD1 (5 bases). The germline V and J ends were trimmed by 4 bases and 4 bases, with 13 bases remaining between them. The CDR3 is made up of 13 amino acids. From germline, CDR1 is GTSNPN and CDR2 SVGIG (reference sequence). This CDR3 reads CAWTTTRGTEAFF. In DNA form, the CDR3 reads TGTGCCTGGACCACAACGAGGGGCACTGAAGCTTTCTTT.

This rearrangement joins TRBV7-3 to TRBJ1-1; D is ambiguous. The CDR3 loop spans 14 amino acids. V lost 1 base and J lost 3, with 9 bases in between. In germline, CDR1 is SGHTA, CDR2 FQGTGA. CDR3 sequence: CASSLIVEDTEAFF. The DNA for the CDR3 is TGTGCCAGCAGCTTAATCGTCGAGGACACTGAAGCTTTCTTT. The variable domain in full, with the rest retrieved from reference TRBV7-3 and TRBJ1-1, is GAGVSQTPSNKVTEKGKYVELRCDPISGHTALYWYRQSLGQGPEFLIYFQGTGAADDSGLPNDRFFAVRPEGSVSTLKIQRTERGDSAVYLCASSLIVEDTEAFFGQGTRLTVV.

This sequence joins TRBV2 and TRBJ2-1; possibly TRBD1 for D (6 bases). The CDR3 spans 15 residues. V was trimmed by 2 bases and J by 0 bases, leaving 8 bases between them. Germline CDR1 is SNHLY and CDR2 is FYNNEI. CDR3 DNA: TGTGCCAGCAGTGAAACAGGGTCCTCCTACAATGAGCAGTTCTTC. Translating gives CASSETGSSYNEQFF.

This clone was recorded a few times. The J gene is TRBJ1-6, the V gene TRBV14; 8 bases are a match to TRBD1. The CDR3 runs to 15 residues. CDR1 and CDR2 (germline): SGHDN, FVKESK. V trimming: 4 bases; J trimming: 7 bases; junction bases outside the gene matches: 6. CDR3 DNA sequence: TGTGCCAGCAGCCGTAACAGGGGGAACAATTCACCCCTCCACTTT. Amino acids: CASSRNRGNNSPLHF.

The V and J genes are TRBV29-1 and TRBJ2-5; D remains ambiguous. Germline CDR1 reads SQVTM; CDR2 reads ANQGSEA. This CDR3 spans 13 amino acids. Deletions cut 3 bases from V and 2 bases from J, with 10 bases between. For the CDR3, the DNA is TGCAGCGTTGACGGTCTTAAACAAGAGACCCAGTACTTC. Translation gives CSVDGLKQETQYF. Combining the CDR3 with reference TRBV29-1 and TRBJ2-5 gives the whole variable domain SAVISQKPSRDICQRGTSLTIQCQVDSQVTMMFWYRQQPGQSLTLIATANQGSEATYESGFVIDKFPISRPNLTFSTLTVSNMSPEDSSIYLCSVDGLKQETQYFGPGTRLLVL.

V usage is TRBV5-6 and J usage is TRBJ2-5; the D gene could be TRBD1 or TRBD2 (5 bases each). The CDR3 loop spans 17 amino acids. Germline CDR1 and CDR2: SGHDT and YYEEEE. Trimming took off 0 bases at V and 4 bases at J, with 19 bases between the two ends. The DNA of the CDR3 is TGTGCCAGCAGCTTGGCACTCCTGTTTGGGGGTGGAGAGACCCAGTACTTC. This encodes CASSLALLFGGGETQYF.

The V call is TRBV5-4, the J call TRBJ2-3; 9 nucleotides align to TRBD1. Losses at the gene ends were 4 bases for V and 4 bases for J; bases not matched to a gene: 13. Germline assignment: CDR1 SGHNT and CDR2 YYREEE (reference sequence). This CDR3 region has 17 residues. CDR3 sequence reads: CASSPRTGDLTADTQYF. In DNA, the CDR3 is TGTGCCAGCAGCCCCCGGACAGGGGACTTAACCGCAGATACGCAGTATTTT. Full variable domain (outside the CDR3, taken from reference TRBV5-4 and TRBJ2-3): ETGVTQSPTHLIKTRGQQVTLRCSSQSGHNTVSWYQQALGQGPQFIFQYYREEENGRGNFPPRFSGLQFPNYSSELNVNALELDDSALYLCASSPRTGDLTADTQYFGPGTRLTVL.

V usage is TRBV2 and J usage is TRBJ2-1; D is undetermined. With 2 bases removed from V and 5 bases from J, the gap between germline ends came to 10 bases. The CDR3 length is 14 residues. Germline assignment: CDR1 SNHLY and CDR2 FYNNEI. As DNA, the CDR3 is TGTGCCAGCAGTGAACTTCTACGCAACAATGAGCAGTTCTTC. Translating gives CASSELLRNNEQFF.

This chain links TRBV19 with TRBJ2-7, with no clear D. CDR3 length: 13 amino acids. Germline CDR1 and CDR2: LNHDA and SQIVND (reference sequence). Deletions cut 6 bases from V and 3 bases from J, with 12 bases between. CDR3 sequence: CASSTDEYYEQYF. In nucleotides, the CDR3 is TGTGCCAGTAGCACGGACGAGTACTACGAGCAGTACTTC.

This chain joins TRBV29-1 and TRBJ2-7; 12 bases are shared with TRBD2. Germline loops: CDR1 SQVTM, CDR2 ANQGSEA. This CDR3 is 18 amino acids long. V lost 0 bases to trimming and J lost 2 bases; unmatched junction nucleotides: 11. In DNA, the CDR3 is TGCAGCGTTGAAGATCGTACTAGCGGGGGGTTCAATCCCTACGAGCAGTACTTC. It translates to CSVEDRTSGGFNPYEQYF.

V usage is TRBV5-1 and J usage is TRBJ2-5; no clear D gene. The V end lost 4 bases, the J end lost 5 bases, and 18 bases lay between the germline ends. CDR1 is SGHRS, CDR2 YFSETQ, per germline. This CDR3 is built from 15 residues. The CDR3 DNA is TGCGCCAGCAGCCCCTCCGCGAGCTTGTGGGAGACCCAGTACTTC. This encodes CASSPSASLWETQYF.

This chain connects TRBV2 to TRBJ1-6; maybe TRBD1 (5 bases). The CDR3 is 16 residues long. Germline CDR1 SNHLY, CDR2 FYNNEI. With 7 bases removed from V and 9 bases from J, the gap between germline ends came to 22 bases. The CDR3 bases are TGTGCCAGCATTGTTAGAGCGACCACTGGGGGTTCACCCCTCCACTTT. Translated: CASIVRATTGGSPLHF.

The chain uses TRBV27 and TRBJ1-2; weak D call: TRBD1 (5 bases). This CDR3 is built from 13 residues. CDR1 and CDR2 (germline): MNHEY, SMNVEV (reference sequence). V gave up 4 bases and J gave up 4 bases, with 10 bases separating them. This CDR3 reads CASSSGTLYGYTF. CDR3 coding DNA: TGTGCCAGCAGTTCCGGGACCCTCTATGGCTACACCTTC.